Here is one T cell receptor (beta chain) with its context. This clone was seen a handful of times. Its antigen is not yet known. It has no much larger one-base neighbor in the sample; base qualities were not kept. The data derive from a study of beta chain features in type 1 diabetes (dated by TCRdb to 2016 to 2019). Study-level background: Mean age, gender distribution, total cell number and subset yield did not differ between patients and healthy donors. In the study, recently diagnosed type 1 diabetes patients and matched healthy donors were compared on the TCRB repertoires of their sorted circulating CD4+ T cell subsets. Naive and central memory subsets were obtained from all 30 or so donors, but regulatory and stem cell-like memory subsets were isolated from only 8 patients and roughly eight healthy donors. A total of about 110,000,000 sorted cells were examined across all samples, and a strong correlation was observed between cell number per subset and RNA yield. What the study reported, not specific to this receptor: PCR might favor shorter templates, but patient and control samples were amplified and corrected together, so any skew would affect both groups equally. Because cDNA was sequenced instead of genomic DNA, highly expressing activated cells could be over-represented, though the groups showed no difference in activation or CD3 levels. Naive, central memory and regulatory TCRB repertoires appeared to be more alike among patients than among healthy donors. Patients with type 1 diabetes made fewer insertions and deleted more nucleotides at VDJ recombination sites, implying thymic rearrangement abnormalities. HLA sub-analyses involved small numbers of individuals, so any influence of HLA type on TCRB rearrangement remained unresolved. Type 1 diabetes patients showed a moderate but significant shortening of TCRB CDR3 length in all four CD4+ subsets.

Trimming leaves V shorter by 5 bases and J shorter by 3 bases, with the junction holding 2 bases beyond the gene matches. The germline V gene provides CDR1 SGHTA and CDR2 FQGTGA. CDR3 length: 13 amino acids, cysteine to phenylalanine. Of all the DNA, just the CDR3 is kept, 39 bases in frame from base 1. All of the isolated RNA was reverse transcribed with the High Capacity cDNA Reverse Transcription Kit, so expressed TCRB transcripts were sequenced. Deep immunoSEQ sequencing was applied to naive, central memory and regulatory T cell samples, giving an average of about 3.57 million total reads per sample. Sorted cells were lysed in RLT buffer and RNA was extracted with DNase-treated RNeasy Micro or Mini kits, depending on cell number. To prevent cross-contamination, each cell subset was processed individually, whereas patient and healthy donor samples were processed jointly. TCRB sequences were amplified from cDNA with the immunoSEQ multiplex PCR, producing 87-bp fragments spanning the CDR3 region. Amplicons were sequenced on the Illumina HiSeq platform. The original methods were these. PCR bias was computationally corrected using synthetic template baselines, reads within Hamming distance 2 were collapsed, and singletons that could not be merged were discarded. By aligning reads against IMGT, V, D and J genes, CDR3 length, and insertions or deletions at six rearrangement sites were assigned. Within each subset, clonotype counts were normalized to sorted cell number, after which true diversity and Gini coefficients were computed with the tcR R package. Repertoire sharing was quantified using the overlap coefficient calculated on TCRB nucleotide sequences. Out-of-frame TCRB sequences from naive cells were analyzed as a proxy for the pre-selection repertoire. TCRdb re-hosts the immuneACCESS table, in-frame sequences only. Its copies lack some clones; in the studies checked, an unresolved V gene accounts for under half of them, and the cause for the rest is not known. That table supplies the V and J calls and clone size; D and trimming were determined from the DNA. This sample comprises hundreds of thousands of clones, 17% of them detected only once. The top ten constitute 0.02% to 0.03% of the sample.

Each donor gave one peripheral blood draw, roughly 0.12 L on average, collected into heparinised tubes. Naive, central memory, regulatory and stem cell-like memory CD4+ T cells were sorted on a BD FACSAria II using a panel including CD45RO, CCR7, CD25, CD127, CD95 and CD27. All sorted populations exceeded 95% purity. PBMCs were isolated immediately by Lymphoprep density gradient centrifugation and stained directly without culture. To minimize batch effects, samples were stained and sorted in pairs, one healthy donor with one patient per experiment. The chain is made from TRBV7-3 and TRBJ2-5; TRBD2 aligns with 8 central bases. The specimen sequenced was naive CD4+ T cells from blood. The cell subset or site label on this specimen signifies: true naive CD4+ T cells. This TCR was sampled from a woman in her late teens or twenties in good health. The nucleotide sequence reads TGTGCCAGCAGCAAGGGACTAGAAGAGACCCAGTACTTC. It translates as CASSKGLEETQYF.